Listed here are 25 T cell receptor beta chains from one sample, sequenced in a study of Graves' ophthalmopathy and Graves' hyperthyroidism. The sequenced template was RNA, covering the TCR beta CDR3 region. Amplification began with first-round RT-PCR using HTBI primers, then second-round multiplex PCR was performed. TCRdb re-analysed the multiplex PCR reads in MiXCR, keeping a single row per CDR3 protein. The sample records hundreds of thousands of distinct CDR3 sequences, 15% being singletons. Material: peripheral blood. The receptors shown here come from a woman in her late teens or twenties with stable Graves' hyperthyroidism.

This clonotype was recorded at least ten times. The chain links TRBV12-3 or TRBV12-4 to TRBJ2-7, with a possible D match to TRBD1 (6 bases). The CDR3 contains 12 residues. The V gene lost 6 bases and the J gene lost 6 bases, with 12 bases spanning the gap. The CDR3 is CASSQGLREQYF. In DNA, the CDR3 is TGTGCCAGCAGCCAGGGGTTACGCGAGCAGTACTTC.

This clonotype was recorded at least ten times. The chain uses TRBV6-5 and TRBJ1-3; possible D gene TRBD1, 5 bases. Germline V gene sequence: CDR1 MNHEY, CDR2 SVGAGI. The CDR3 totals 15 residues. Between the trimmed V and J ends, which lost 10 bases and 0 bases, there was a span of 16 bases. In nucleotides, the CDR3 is TGTGCCACGTCCTCCAGGGATGGCTCTGGAAACACCATATATTTT. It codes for CATSSRDGSGNTIYF.

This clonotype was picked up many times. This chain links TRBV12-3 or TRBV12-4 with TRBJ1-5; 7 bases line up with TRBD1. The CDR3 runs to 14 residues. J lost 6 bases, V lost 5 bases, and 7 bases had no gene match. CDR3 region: CASSIDRALQPQHF. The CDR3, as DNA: TGTGCCAGCAGTATAGACAGGGCCCTTCAGCCCCAGCATTTT.

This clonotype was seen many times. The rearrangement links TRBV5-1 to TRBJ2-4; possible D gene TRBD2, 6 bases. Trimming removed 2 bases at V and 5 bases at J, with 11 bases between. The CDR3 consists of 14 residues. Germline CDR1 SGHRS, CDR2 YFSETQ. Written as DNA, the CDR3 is TGCGCCAGCAGCTTCGGCGGGGCTGAAAACATTCAGTACTTC. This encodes CASSFGGAENIQYF.

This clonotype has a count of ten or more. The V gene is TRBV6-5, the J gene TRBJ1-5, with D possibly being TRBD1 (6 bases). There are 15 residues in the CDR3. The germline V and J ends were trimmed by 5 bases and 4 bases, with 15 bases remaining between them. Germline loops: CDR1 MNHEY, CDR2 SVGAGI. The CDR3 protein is CASSTTRGSNQPQHF. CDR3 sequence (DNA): TGTGCCAGCAGTACTACGAGGGGGTCGAATCAGCCCCAGCATTTT.

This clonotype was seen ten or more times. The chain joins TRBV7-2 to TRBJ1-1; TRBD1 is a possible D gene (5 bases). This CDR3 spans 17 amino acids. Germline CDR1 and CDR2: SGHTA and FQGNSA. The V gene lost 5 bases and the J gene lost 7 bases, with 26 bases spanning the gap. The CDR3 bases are TGTGCCAGCAGCAGCAATGGTCAGGCCCTCCGGAGGGGTGAAGCTTTCTTT. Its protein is CASSSNGQALRRGEAFF.

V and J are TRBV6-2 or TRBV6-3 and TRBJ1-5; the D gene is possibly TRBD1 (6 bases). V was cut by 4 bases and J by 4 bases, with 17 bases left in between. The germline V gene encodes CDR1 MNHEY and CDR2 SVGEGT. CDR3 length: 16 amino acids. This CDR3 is CASSSIGDNPNQPQHF. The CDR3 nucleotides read TGTGCCAGCAGTTCCATCGGGGACAACCCAAATCAGCCCCAGCATTTT.

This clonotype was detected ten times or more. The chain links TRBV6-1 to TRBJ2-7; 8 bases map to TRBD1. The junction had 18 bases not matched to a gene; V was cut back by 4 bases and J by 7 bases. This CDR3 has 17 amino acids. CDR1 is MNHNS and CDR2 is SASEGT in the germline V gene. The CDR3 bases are TGTGCCAGCAGTGCAGAGACAGGGGCGGTGGGGGTTGGAGAGCAGTACTTC. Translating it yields CASSAETGAVGVGEQYF.

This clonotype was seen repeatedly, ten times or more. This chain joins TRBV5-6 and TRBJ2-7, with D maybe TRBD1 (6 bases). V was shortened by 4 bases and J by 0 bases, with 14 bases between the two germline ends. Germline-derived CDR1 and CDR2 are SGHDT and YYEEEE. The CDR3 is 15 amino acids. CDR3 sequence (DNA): TGTGCCAGCAGCAACTCCGGGACAAGCTCCTACGAGCAGTACTTC. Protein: CASSNSGTSSYEQYF.

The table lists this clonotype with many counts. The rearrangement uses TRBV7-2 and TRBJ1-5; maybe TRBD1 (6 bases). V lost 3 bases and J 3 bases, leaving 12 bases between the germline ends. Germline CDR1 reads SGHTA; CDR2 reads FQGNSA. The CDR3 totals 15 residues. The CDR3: CASSFEQGHNQPQHF. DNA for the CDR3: TGTGCCAGCAGCTTTGAACAGGGCCACAATCAGCCCCAGCATTTT.

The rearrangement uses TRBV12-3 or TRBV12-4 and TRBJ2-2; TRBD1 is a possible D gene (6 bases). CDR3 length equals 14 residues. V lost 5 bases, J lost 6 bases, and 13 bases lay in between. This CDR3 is CASSLNRAAGELFF. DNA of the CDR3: TGTGCCAGCAGTCTTAACAGGGCCGCCGGGGAGCTGTTTTTT.

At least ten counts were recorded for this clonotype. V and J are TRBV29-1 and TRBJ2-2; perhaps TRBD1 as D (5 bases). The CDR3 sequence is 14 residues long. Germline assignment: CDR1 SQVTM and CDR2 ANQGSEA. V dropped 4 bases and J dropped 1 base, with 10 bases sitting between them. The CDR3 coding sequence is TGCAGCGTTGGATCTGGACAGAACACCGGGGAGCTGTTTTTT. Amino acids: CSVGSGQNTGELFF.

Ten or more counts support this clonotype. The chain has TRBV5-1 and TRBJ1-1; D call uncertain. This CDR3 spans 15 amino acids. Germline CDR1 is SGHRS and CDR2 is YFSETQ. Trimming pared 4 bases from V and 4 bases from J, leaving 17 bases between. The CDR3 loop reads CASSSTGTPSTEAFF. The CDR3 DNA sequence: TGCGCCAGCAGCAGTACGGGAACCCCGAGCACTGAAGCTTTCTTT.

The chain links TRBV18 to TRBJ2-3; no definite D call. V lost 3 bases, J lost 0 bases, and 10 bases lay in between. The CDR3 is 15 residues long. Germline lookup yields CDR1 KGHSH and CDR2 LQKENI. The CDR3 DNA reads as TGTGCCAGCTCACCCAGTTACAGAAGCACAGATACGCAGTATTTT. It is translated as CASSPSYRSTDTQYF.

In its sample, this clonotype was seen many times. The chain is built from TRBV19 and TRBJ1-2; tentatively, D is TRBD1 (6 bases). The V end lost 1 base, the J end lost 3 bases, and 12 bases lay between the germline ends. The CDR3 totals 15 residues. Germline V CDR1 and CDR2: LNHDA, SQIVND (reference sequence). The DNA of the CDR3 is TGTGCCAGTAGTATAGCCGCCAGGGGAGACTATGGCTACACCTTC. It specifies CASSIAARGDYGYTF.

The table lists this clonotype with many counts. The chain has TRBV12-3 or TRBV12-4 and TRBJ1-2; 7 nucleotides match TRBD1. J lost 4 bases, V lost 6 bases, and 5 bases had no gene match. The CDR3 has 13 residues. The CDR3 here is CASRPTGSYGYTF. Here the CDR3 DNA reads TGTGCCAGCAGACCGACAGGGAGCTATGGCTACACCTTC.

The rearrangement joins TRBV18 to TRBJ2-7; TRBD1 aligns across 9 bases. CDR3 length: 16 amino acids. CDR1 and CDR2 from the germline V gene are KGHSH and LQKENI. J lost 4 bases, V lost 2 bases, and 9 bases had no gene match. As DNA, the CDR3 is TGTGCCAGCTCACCAGCCCTTCCGGGACAGGGATACGAGCAGTACTTC. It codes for CASSPALPGQGYEQYF.

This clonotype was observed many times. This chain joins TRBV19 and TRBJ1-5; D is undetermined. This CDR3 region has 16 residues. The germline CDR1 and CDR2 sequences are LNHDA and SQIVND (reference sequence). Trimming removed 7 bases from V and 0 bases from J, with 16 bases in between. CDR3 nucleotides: TGTGCCAGTAAGGCGAATCTCCAGAATAGCAATCAGCCCCAGCATTTT. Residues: CASKANLQNSNQPQHF.

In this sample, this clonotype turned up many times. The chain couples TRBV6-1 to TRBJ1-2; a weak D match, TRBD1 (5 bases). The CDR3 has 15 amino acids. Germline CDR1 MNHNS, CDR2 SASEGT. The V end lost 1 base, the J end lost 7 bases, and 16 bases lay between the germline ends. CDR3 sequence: CASSEGGWGMSGYTF. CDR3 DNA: TGTGCCAGCAGTGAAGGAGGATGGGGGATGAGTGGCTACACCTTC.

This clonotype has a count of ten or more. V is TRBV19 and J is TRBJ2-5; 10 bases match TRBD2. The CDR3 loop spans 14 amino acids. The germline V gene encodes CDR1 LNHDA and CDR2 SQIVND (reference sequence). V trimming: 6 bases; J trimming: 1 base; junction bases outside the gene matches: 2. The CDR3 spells CASSRTSGQETQYF. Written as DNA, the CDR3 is TGTGCCAGTAGCCGGACTAGCGGCCAAGAGACCCAGTACTTC.

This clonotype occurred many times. In DNA, the CDR3 is TGTGCCAGCAGTGAAGGTTGGGCGAAGGAGACCCAGTACTTC. Translating it yields CASSEGWAKETQYF. The V call is TRBV2, the J call TRBJ2-5; D gene ambiguous. Germline CDR1 reads SNHLY; CDR2 reads FYNNEI. Trimming took off 1 base at V and 5 bases at J, with 11 bases between the two ends. CDR3 length: 14 residues. Combining the CDR3 with reference TRBV2 and TRBJ2-5 gives the whole variable domain EPEVTQTPSHQVTQMGQEVILRCVPISNHLYFYWYRQILGQKVEFLVSFYNNEISEKSEIFDDQFSVERPDGSNFTLKIRSTKLEDSAMYFCASSEGWAKETQYFGPGTRLLVL.

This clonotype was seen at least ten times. The CDR3 DNA reads as TGTGCCAGTACGGCAGGGGTTATAGACAATCAGCCCCAGCATTTT. Translated: CASTAGVIDNQPQHF. The J gene is TRBJ1-5, the V gene TRBV19; tentatively, D is TRBD1 (6 bases). The V end was cut by 7 bases, the J end by 3 bases, with 16 bases between. Germline V gene sequence: CDR1 LNHDA, CDR2 SQIVND (reference sequence). This CDR3 has 15 amino acids.

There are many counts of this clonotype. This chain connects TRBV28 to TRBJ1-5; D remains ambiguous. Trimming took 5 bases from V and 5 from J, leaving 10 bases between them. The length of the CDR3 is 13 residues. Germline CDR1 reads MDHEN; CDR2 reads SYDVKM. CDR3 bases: TGTGCCAGCAGTCCCGAATCCTATCAGCCCCAGCATTTT. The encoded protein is CASSPESYQPQHF.

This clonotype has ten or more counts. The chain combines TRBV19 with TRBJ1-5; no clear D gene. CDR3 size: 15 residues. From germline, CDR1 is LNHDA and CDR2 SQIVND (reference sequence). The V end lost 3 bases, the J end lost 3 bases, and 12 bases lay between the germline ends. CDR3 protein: CASSIGQVLNQPQHF. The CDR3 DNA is TGTGCCAGTAGTATCGGGCAGGTTCTCAATCAGCCCCAGCATTTT.

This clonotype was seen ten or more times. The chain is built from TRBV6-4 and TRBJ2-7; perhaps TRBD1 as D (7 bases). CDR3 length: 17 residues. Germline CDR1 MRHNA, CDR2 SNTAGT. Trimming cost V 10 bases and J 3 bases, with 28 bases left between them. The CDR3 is CATPIGGQTNRFYEQYF. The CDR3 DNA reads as TGTGCCACCCCTATCGGGGGACAGACTAATCGATTCTACGAGCAGTACTTC.